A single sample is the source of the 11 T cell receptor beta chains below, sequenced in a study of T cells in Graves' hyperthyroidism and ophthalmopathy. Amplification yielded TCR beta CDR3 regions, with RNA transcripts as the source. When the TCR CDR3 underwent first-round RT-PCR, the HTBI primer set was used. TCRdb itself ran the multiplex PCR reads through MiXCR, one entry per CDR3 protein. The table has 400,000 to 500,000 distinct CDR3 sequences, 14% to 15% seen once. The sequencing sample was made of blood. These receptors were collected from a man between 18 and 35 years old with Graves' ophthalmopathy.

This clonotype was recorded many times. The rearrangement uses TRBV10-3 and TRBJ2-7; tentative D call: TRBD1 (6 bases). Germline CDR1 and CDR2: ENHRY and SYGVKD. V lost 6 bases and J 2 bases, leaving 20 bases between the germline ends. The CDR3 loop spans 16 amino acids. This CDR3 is CAIRDLGQTKTYEQYF. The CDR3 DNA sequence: TGTGCCATCAGGGACCTCGGACAGACAAAAACCTACGAGCAGTACTTC.

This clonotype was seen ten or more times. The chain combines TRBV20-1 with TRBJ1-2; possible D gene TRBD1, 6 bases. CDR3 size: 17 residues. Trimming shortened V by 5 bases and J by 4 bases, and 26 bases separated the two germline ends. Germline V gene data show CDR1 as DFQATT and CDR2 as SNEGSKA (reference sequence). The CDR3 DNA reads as TGCAGTGCTCTTCACTCGACAGGTGGCGTCCCCGGCTATGGCTACACCTTC. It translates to CSALHSTGGVPGYGYTF.

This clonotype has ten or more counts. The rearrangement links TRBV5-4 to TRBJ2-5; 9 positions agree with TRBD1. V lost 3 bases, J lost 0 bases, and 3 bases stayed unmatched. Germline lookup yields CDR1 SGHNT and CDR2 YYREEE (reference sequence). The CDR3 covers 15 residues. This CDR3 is CASSSGTGNQETQYF. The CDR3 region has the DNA TGTGCCAGCAGCTCCGGGACAGGGAACCAAGAGACCCAGTACTTC.

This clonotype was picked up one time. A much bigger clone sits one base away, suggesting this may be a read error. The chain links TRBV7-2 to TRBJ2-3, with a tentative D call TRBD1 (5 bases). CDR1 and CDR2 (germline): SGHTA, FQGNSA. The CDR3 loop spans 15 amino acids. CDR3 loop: CASSLGPAGADMQYF. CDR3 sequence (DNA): TGTGCCAGCAGCTTAGGCCCTGCTGGGGCAGATATGCAGTATTTT.

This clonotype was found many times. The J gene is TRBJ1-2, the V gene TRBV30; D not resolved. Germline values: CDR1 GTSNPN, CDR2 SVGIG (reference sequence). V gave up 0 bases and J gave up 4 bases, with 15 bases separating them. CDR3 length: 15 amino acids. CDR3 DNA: TGTGCCTGGAGTGTATCTAGGGAGAAGTTCTATGGCTACACCTTC. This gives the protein CAWSVSREKFYGYTF.

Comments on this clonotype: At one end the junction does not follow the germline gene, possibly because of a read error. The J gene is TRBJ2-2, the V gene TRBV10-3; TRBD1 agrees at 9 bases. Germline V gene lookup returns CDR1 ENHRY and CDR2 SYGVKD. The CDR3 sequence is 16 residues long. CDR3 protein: CAISKSTGGWTGELFF. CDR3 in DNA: TGTGCCATCAGTAAGTCAACAGGGGGCTGGACGGGGGAGCTGTTTTTT.

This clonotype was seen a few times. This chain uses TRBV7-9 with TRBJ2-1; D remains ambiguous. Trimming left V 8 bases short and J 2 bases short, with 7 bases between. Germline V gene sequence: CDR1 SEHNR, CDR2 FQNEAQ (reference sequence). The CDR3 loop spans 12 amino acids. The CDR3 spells CASETTYNEQFF. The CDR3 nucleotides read TGTGCCAGCGAAACGACCTACAATGAGCAGTTCTTC.

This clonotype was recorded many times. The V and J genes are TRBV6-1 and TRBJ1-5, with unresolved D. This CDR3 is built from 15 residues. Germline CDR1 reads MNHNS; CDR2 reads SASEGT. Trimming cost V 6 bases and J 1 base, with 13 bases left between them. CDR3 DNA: TGTGCCAGCAGCGGCAGAGTGGCGAGCAATCAGCCCCAGCATTTT. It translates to CASSGRVASNQPQHF.

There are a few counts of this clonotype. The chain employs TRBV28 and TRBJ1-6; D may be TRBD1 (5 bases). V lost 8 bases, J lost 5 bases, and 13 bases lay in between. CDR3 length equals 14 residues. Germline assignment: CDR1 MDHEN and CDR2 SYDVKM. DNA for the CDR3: TGTGCCAGCGGGGTAGGGACGGATAATTCACCCCTCCACTTT. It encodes CASGVGTDNSPLHF.

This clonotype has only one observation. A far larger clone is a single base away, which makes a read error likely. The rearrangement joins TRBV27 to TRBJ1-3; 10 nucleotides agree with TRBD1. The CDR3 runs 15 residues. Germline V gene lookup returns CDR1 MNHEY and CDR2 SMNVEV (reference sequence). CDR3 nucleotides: TGTGCCAGCAGTTCCGGGACAGGGGCTGGAAACACCATATGTTTT. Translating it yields CASSSGTGAGNTICF.

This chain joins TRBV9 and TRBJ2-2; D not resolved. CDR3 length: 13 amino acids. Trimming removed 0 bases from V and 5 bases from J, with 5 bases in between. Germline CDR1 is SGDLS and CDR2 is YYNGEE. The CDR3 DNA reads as TGTGCCAGCAGCGTAGAGGAGACCGGGGAGCTGTTTTTT. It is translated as CASSVEETGELFF.